This T cell receptor (beta chain) was retrieved from a study of radiotherapy plus CTLA-4 blockade in lung cancer. This clone was picked up a small number of times. Assay used: immunoSEQ multiplex PCR; TCRdb lists only in-frame clones, some missing. The sample has tens of thousands of clones; approximately 80% are singletons. From germline, CDR1 is SGHTA and CDR2 FQGNSA. V lost 5 bases and J lost 5; bases outside the gene matches: 9. The CDR3 is 15 residues long. This receptor was obtained from a human donor with non-small cell lung cancer who had stable disease on radiotherapy plus ipilimumab. The chain is built from TRBV7-2 and TRBJ1-3, with 7 positions matching TRBD1. The specimen comprised peripheral blood, sampled from a patient treated with radiotherapy plus ipilimumab. This CDR3 reads CASSPGTELRNTIYF. CDR3 DNA: TGTGCCAGCAGCCCGGGGACAGAACTCCGAAACACCATATATTTT.